Reported below is one TCR beta chain. Its antigen is unknown. The data are from a study of PD-1 blockade in mismatch repair-deficient tumors. Study-level information: Patients had approximately 11 mismatch repair-deficient cancer types, all previously treated and progressing. Study-wide results and limits: Tumor-resident clones, often absent from pretreatment blood, expanded after pembrolizumab and then contracted.

Germline CDR1 reads SEHNR; CDR2 reads FQNEAQ (reference sequence). The V segment lost 5 bases and the J segment 0 bases; nucleotides outside the gene matches: 6. This CDR3 contains 15 residues. All patients were mismatch repair deficient, assessed by either PCR or immunohistochemistry. TCR sequencing covered three patients who responded to pembrolizumab. Sequencing was performed with immunoSEQ multiplex PCR; in TCRdb, only in-frame clones are kept and a portion is missing. This table has some 130,000 clones, roughly 86% appearing once. Sample: peripheral blood, taken approximately 69 weeks after starting pembrolizumab. The TCR sequence derives from an adult with mismatch repair-deficient cancer. The chain has TRBV7-9 and TRBJ1-2, with 7 bases identical to TRBD1. The chain's CDR3 is CASSPGTEANYGYTF. CDR3 sequence (DNA): TGTGCCAGCAGCCCCGGGACAGAAGCTAACTATGGCTACACCTTC.